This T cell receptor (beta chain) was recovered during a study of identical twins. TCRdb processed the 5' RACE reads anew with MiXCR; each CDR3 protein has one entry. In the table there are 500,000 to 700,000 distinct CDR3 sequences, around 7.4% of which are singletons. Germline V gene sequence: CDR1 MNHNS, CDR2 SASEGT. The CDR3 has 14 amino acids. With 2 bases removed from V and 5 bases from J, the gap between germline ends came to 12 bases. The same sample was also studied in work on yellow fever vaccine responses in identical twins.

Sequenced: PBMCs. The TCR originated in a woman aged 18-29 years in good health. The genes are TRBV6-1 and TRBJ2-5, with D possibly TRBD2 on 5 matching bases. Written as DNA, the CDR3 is TGTGCCAGCAGTGAATTAGGATCGGGGGAGACCCAGTACTTC. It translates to CASSELGSGETQYF.